This entry is about one T cell receptor (beta chain). What it recognizes is unknown. A roughly 120-subject validation cohort, separate from the 666-subject first cohort, supplied the donors. TCRdb's table, derived via immunoSEQ multiplex PCR, lists solely in-frame clones and lacks some. The sample has some 250,000 clones, around 91% seen once. This entry is derived from a study of cytomegalovirus exposure and HLA in healthy donors. Study-level results: The study recorded over 150 TCR beta chains that were cytomegalovirus-associated. Reports credit the classifier with highly specific, highly sensitive diagnosis of cytomegalovirus status.

The CDR3 length is 16 residues. Looked up from germline, CDR1 is SGHRS and CDR2 is YFSETQ. The ends were cut back, 0 bases at V and 2 bases at J, with 13 bases in the middle. The specimen sequenced was PBMCs. The chain is built from TRBV5-1 and TRBJ2-3; TRBD2 might be the D (6 bases). The receptor was derived from a woman aged 18-30 years in good health and CMV-seronegative. The CDR3 sequence: CASSLALALSTDTQYF. CDR3 coding DNA: TGCGCCAGCAGCTTGGCCCTAGCGCTTTCCACAGATACGCAGTATTTT.